This is a list of T cell receptor beta chains from one sample in a study of OX40 agonist ivuxolimab in advanced cancers. TCRdb's table, derived via immunoSEQ multiplex PCR, lists solely in-frame clones and lacks some. This table holds roughly 38,000 clones, around three quarters found once. This material consisted of CD4+ or CD8+ T cells sorted from blood, taken in a trial of the OX40 agonist ivuxolimab. All receptors come from an adult with an advanced solid tumor such as melanoma, head and neck, liver or kidney cancer. CDR3s include the opening cysteine and the closing phenylalanine or tryptophan. D genes are given only for firm matches.

V gene	CDR3 length	J gene	D gene	CDR3 DNA	CDR3 protein
TRBV6-5	13	TRBJ1-1	NA	TGTGCCAGCAGTTACTCGAGTGGGTCTGAAGCTTTCTTT	CASSYSSGSEAFF
TRBV5-1	13	TRBJ1-6	NA	TGCGCCAGCAGCTTCTCGGGTGATTCACCCCTCCACTTT	CASSFSGDSPLHF
TRBV5-1	15	TRBJ2-2	NA	TGCGCCAGCAGCCCCGGGACCGCGAAAACCGGGGAGCTGTTTTTT	CASSPGTAKTGELFF
TRBV7-3	14	TRBJ1-2	NA	TGTGCCAGCAGCCTAGGGGGTGGAAGGGATGGCTACACCTTC	CASSLGGGRDGYTF
TRBV5-6	15	TRBJ2-1	TRBD1	TGTGCCAGCAGAGAGACAGGGGCCTATGGGAATGAGCAGTTCTTC	CASRETGAYGNEQFF
TRBV5-1	15	TRBJ2-3	TRBD1	TGCGCCAGCAGCCGGACAGGGACGAGCACAGATACGCAGTATTTT	CASSRTGTSTDTQYF
TRBV10-3	12	TRBJ2-2	NA	TGTGCCTCCAGGCCGAACACCGGGGAGCTGTTTTTT	CASRPNTGELFF
TRBV28	13	TRBJ1-2	NA	TGTGCCAGCAGCCTCCGGCCGGGGACGGGCTACACCTTC	CASSLRPGTGYTF
TRBV27	16	TRBJ2-7	TRBD1	TGTGCCAGCAGCCTGACAGGGTCCGGTGGACCCTACGAGCAGTACTTC	CASSLTGSGGPYEQYF
TRBV19	17	TRBJ1-6	NA	TGTGCCAGTAGTAAACCGGGACGGTACTTCTATAATTCACCCCTCCACTTT	CASSKPGRYFYNSPLHF